The 20 T cell receptor beta chains in this list originate from one sample, sequenced in a study of CD8 T cells in ankylosing spondylitis. In TCRdb, the 5' RACE reads were re-called with MiXCR into one record per CDR3 protein. The data hold some 140,000 distinct CDR3 sequences, with about 7.3% observed a single time. Sequencing was carried out using blood, either unsorted or a sorted T cell fraction (not recorded which). The receptors stem from a female donor with ankylosing spondylitis or in good health (not recorded which).

This clonotype was seen repeatedly, ten times or more. The chain couples TRBV12-3 or TRBV12-4 to TRBJ1-3; possible D gene TRBD1, 6 bases. This CDR3 region has 14 residues. The germline V and J ends were trimmed by 8 bases and 0 bases, with 11 bases remaining between them. Written as DNA, the CDR3 is TGTGCCAGCCGTAGGGGGGACTCTGGAAACACCATATATTTT. Translating it yields CASRRGDSGNTIYF.

This clonotype was counted many times. V and J are TRBV4-1 and TRBJ1-2, with D uncertain. Germline values: CDR1 MGHRA, CDR2 YSYEKL. The V end was cut by 1 base, the J end by 3 bases, with 9 bases between. This CDR3 has 14 residues. CDR3 sequence (DNA): TGCGCCAGCAGCCAAGTAAGGCGTCACTATGGCTACACCTTC. As protein: CASSQVRRHYGYTF.

There are many counts of this clonotype. This rearrangement joins TRBV14 to TRBJ1-4; possible D gene TRBD1, 5 bases. V was cut by 3 bases and J by 5 bases, with 10 bases left in between. Germline CDR1 reads SGHDN; CDR2 reads FVKESK. The CDR3 runs to 14 residues. The CDR3 DNA is TGTGCCAGCAGCCACGCGGGGCACAATGAAAAACTGTTTTTT. Translated: CASSHAGHNEKLFF. Looking up the rest from reference TRBV14 and TRBJ1-4 gives the full variable domain: EAGVTQFPSHSVIEKGQTVTLRCDPISGHDNLYWYRRVMGKEIKFLLHFVKESKQDESGMPNNRFLAERTGGTYSTLKVQPAELEDSGVYFCASSHAGHNEKLFFGSGTQLSVL.

This clonotype was observed a handful of times. This chain connects TRBV7-9 to TRBJ2-5; no clear D. With 8 bases removed from V and 1 base from J, the gap between germline ends came to 11 bases. From germline, CDR1 is SEHNR and CDR2 FQNEAQ (reference sequence). CDR3 length equals 13 residues. For the CDR3, the DNA is TGTGCCAGCTCGCAGCCAGTCCAAGAGACCCAGTACTTC. Translating it yields CASSQPVQETQYF.

Ten or more counts support this clonotype. Because the CDR3's place on the DNA is in doubt, the DNA is left out and the CDR3 is given as listed by TCRdb. The genes are TRBV9 and TRBJ1-2. The CDR3 has 24 residues if both end residues are counted. In germline, CDR1 is SGDLS, CDR2 YYNGEE. The CDR3 loop is CASSVSGRPELWLHLRFVNYGYTF.

This clonotype was detected only a few times. The CDR3, as DNA: TGCAGTGCTGGACTAGCGGGGGGGCGTGGTGAGCAGTTCTTC. Its translation: CSAGLAGGRGEQFF. This rearrangement joins TRBV20-1 to TRBJ2-1; 15 bases fit TRBD2. The CDR3 sequence is 14 residues long. The germline V gene has CDR1 DFQATT and CDR2 SNEGSKA (reference sequence). The trim removed 5 bases at V and 9 bases at J, leaving 5 bases unmatched.

The table lists this clonotype with many counts. The chain is built from TRBV12-3 or TRBV12-4 and TRBJ2-7; D is undetermined. Trimming cost V 6 bases and J 9 bases, with 6 bases left between them. The CDR3 totals 9 residues. The DNA for the CDR3 is TGTGCCAGCAGCTCCGCGCAGTACTTC. Protein product: CASSSAQYF.

This clonotype came up many times. This rearrangement joins TRBV3-1 to TRBJ1-2; no firm D call. The CDR3 sequence is 12 residues long. In germline, CDR1 is LGHDT, CDR2 YNNKEL (reference sequence). V lost 0 bases and J 4 bases, leaving 3 bases between the germline ends. This CDR3 is CASSQEPYGYTF. The CDR3 DNA is TGTGCCAGCAGCCAAGAGCCCTATGGCTACACCTTC.

In the case of this clonotype: This may be a read error: a much more frequent sequence differs by one nucleotide. V and J are TRBV5-1 and TRBJ2-2, with D unclear. The CDR3 runs to 15 residues. The V end was cut by 4 bases, the J end by 4 bases, with 14 bases between. CDR1 and CDR2 (germline): SGHRS, YFSETQ. CDR3 amino acids: CASSVEHSGTGELFF. CDR3 sequence (DNA): TGCGCCAGCAGCGTGGAACATTCGGGCACCGGGGAGCTGTTTTTT. The full variable domain, in which reference TRBV5-1 and TRBJ2-2 provide the parts outside the CDR3, is KAGVTQTPRYLIKTRGQQVTLSCSPISGHRSVSWYQQTPGQGLQFLFEYFSETQRNKGNFPGRFSGRQFSNSRSEMNVSTLELGDSALYLCASSVEHSGTGELFFGEGSRLTVL.

Ten or more counts support this clonotype. The chain is built from TRBV7-9 and TRBJ2-7; the D is unclear. CDR1 is SEHNR, CDR2 FQNEAQ, per germline (reference sequence). Trimming pared 1 base from V and 7 bases from J, leaving 8 bases between. CDR3 length equals 12 residues. The CDR3 reads CASSLVGREQYF. As DNA, the CDR3 is TGTGCCAGCAGCTTAGTTGGGCGAGAGCAGTACTTC. The full variable domain, with the rest looked up from reference TRBV7-9 and TRBJ2-7, is DTGVSQNPRHKITKRGQNVTFRCDPISEHNRLYWYRQTLGQGPEFLTYFQNEAQLEKSRLLSDRFSAERPKGSFSTLEIQRTEQGDSAMYLCASSLVGREQYFGPGTRLTVT.

This clonotype was seen repeatedly, ten times or more. The V call is TRBV25-1, the J call TRBJ1-2; D gene ambiguous. CDR3 length: 13 residues. V lost 1 base, J lost 6 bases, and 9 bases lay in between. Germline-derived CDR1 and CDR2 are MGHDK and SYGVNS. The CDR3 nucleotides read TGTGCCAGCAGTGAATCGGGGTCGGATGGCTACACCTTC. It is translated as CASSESGSDGYTF.

This clonotype was seen at least ten times. The gene calls are TRBV5-1 and TRBJ1-2; 7 bases agree with TRBD1. Trimming took 0 bases from V and 7 from J; bases not matched to a gene: 15. The germline gives CDR1 SGHRS, CDR2 YFSETQ. The CDR3 totals 17 residues. Here the CDR3 reads CASSLVAPFRDRSGYTF. The CDR3 DNA is TGCGCCAGCAGCTTGGTAGCCCCATTCCGGGACAGATCTGGCTACACCTTC.

This clonotype was found many times. The chain couples TRBV12-3 or TRBV12-4 to TRBJ2-2; 8 bases are a match to TRBD1. V trimming: 5 bases; J trimming: 4 bases; junction bases outside the gene matches: 3. The CDR3 extends over 14 amino acids. The DNA for the CDR3 is TGTGCCAGCAGTCGACAGGGGTTCACCGGGGAGCTGTTTTTT. This codes for CASSRQGFTGELFF.

This clonotype was seen at least ten times. The rearrangement joins TRBV5-1 to TRBJ1-5; no clear D gene. Looked up from germline, CDR1 is SGHRS and CDR2 is YFSETQ. Trimming took 0 bases from V and 3 from J, leaving 10 bases between them. CDR3 length: 15 amino acids. CDR3 in DNA: TGCGCCAGCAGCTTGGACGGCTCATACAATCAGCCCCAGCATTTT. Protein: CASSLDGSYNQPQHF. Supplemented by reference TRBV5-1 and TRBJ1-5, the full variable domain reads KAGVTQTPRYLIKTRGQQVTLSCSPISGHRSVSWYQQTPGQGLQFLFEYFSETQRNKGNFPGRFSGRQFSNSRSEMNVSTLELGDSALYLCASSLDGSYNQPQHFGDGTRLSIL.

This clonotype was recorded many times. The J gene is TRBJ1-1, the V gene TRBV12-3 or TRBV12-4; the match to TRBD1 covers 7 bases. Unmatched junction bases numbered 4, after V lost 6 bases and J lost 0 bases. The CDR3 contains 14 residues. Written as DNA, the CDR3 is TGTGCCAGCAGCCCCGACAGGGTGAACACTGAAGCTTTCTTT. This gives the protein CASSPDRVNTEAFF.

This clonotype was seen at least ten times. The DNA is omitted, as the CDR3 cannot be located on it reliably, and the CDR3 follows TCRdb's listing. The CDR3 loop is CASSFGTGSTEVFF. The rearrangement uses TRBV5-1 and TRBJ1-1; TRBD1 reflects the table's D call only, with no check against the DNA. The CDR3 length is 14 residues, termini included. Germline lookup yields CDR1 SGHRS and CDR2 YFSETQ.

This clonotype showed up many times. This chain uses TRBV20-1 with TRBJ1-6; D remains ambiguous. The V gene lost 0 bases and the J gene lost 1 base, with 10 bases spanning the gap. Germline V gene lookup returns CDR1 DFQATT and CDR2 SNEGSKA (reference sequence). The CDR3 runs to 16 residues. The CDR3: CSAREGGGSYNSPLHF. CDR3 bases: TGCAGTGCTAGAGAGGGAGGAGGATCCTATAATTCACCCCTCCACTTT.

This clonotype appeared many times. The rearrangement uses TRBV29-1 and TRBJ2-2; 9 positions agree with TRBD1. Per germline, CDR1 SQVTM and CDR2 ANQGSEA. The CDR3 covers 15 residues. Trimming took 6 bases from V and 4 from J; bases not matched to a gene: 9. CDR3 loop: CSVADRGRSTGELFF. The DNA for the CDR3 is TGCAGCGTGGCGGACAGGGGCCGGAGCACCGGGGAGCTGTTTTTT.

This clonotype was seen many times. The chain combines TRBV7-6 with TRBJ2-1; D call uncertain. The CDR3 has 12 amino acids. Per the germline V gene, CDR1 is SGHVS and CDR2 is FNYEAQ. The V end was cut by 6 bases, the J end by 6 bases, with 9 bases between. The CDR3, as DNA: TGTGCCAGCAGTCTCTACTTCAATGAGCAGTTCTTC. Its translation: CASSLYFNEQFF.

This clonotype came up many times. Compared with germline, one end of the junction differs, possibly owing to a read error. The chain employs TRBV6-1 and TRBJ2-1, with no clear D. This CDR3 comprises 15 residues. The germline V gene encodes CDR1 MNHNS and CDR2 SASEGT. This chain's CDR3 is CASSEAGSKYNEQFF. The DNA of the CDR3 is TGTGCCAGCAGCGAAGCAGGTTCGAAATACAATGAGCAGTTCTTC.